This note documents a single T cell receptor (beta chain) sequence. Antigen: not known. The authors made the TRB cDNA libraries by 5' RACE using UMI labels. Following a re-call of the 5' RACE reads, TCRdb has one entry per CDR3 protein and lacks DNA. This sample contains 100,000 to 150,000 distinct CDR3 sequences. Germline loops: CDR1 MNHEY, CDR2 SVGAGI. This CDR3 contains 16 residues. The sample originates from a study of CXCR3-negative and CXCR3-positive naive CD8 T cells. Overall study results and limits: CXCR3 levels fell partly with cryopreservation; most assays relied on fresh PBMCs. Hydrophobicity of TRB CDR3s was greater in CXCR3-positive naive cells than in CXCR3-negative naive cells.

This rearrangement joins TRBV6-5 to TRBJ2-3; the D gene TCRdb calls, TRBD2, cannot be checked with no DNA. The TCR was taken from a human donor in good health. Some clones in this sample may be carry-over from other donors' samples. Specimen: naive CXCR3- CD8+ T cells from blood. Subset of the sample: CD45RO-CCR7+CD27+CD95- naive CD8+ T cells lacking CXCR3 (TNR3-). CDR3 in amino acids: CASSLFWTSGEDTQYF.